The sequence of this TCR beta chain was determined in a study of glioma-infiltrating T cells. This clonotype was counted ten times or more. V was clipped by 7 bases and J by 10 bases, with 19 bases between them. The length of the CDR3 is 13 residues. Germline V gene lookup returns CDR1 SNHLY and CDR2 FYNNEI. Using RNA template, CDR3s of TCR alpha and beta were amplified with iRepertoire arm-PCR. TCRdb itself ran the multiplex PCR reads through MiXCR, one entry per CDR3 protein. The sample lists approximately 120,000 distinct CDR3 sequences, approximately 26% occurring once. This receptor was identified in a human donor with low-grade glioma or glioblastoma, undergoing nonglioma brain surgery, or in good health (not recorded which). The V call is TRBV2, the J call TRBJ1-1; tentative D call: TRBD1 (6 bases). Input material: glioma tissue, nonneoplastic brain tissue, or PBMCs (not recorded which). The CDR3 reads CASIKGEALGAFF. Here the CDR3 DNA reads TGTGCCAGCATAAAGGGGGAGGCCCTGGGAGCTTTCTTT.